The next 27 T cell receptor beta chains were all read from a single sample in a study of blood T cells in healthy people across ages. It was with a sample-barcoded 5' primer and a J-beta primer mix that a second PCR of roughly 6 to 12 cycles was run. MiXCR, applied by TCRdb to the 5' RACE reads, yields one record per CDR3 protein. Here the sample spans more than 1,400,000 distinct CDR3 sequences, 40% to 50% being singletons. What was sequenced was blood. The receptor set was obtained from a young woman in good health.

The J gene is TRBJ2-1, the V gene TRBV12-3 or TRBV12-4; D perhaps matches TRBD2 (6 bases). The J call may not be correct, given that the DNA end is closer to TRBJ2-7. This CDR3 is 14 amino acids long. CDR3 nucleotides: TGTGCCAGCAGGCCCAGACTAGGCTACAATGAGCAGTACTTC. It translates to CASRPRLGYNEQYF.

The J gene is TRBJ2-7, the V gene TRBV10-3; D not certain. The germline gives CDR1 ENHRY, CDR2 SYGVKD. This CDR3 has 13 amino acids. V gave up 4 bases and J gave up 2 bases, with 9 bases separating them. As DNA, the CDR3 is TGTGCCATCAGTGTAATGGAGACCTACGAGCAGTACTTC. Residues: CAISVMETYEQYF.

This clonotype was detected a few times. This chain connects TRBV4-2 to TRBJ2-2; D call uncertain. The length of the CDR3 is 16 residues. The germline CDR1 and CDR2 sequences are LGHNA and YNFKEQ. V shed 4 bases and J shed 0 bases, with 12 bases lying between them. The CDR3 sequence: CASSPSGVTNTGELFF. The CDR3 DNA reads TGTGCCAGCAGCCCCAGTGGGGTGACGAACACCGGGGAGCTGTTTTTT.

In this sample, this clonotype turned up many times. The chain has TRBV29-1 and TRBJ2-1, with no clear D. V lost 3 bases and J lost 4, with 7 bases in between. CDR3 length: 12 residues. The germline V gene encodes CDR1 SQVTM and CDR2 ANQGSEA. CDR3 in amino acids: CSVESGYNEQFF. DNA for the CDR3: TGCAGCGTTGAGAGTGGTTACAATGAGCAGTTCTTC.

V is TRBV4-2 and J is TRBJ2-1, with TRBD2 identical over 12 bases. This CDR3 has 16 residues. V was pared by 3 bases and J by 10 bases, with 10 bases of the junction left unmatched. CDR1 is LGHNA and CDR2 is YNFKEQ in the germline V gene. CDR3 DNA sequence: TGTGCCAGCAGCCACAGGACTAGCGGGGTTTCCCGGGAGCAGTTCTTC. Translation gives CASSHRTSGVSREQFF.

The chain combines TRBV19 with TRBJ1-6; D is possibly TRBD1 (5 bases). CDR1 LNHDA and CDR2 SQIVND come from the germline V gene (reference sequence). CDR3 length: 15 amino acids. V was pared by 8 bases and J by 2 bases, with 13 bases between. CDR3 loop: CASGPGTTYNSPLHF. CDR3 nucleotides: TGTGCCAGTGGCCCCGGGACTACCTATAATTCACCCCTCCACTTT. The variable domain in full, with the rest retrieved from reference TRBV19 and TRBJ1-6, is DGGITQSPKYLFRKEGQNVTLSCEQNLNHDAMYWYRQDPGQGLRLIYYSQIVNDFQKGDIAEGYSVSREKKESFPLTVTSAQKNPTAFYLCASGPGTTYNSPLHFGNGTRLTVT.

The chain has TRBV28 and TRBJ2-3; D gene uncertain. The CDR3 has 14 residues. V gave up 5 bases and J gave up 3 bases, with 12 bases separating them. The germline gives CDR1 MDHEN, CDR2 SYDVKM. The CDR3 DNA is TGTGCCAGCAGTCCCCGGTTAGAGACAGATACGCAGTATTTT. Protein: CASSPRLETDTQYF.

The chain recombines TRBV27 with TRBJ1-2, with a weak D call TRBD1 (5 bases). CDR3 size: 13 residues. The germline V gene encodes CDR1 MNHEY and CDR2 SMNVEV (reference sequence). V gave up 8 bases and J gave up 4 bases, with 14 bases separating them. Here the CDR3 DNA reads TGTGCCAGCGGTCGGGGGACGCTCTATGGCTACACCTTC. Protein product: CASGRGTLYGYTF.

This clonotype turned up a few times. The rearrangement joins TRBV20-1 to TRBJ2-7; 13 bases map to TRBD2. The germline CDR1 and CDR2 sequences are DFQATT and SNEGSKA (reference sequence). The CDR3 loop spans 17 amino acids. Losses at the gene ends were 0 bases for V and 1 base for J; bases not matched to a gene: 6. The CDR3 nucleotides are TGCAGTGCTAGAGATTCACTAGCGGGGGGGCCATCCTACGAGCAGTACTTC. The encoded protein is CSARDSLAGGPSYEQYF.

The chain recombines TRBV20-1 with TRBJ2-3; D possibly corresponds to TRBD2 (6 bases). The CDR3 spans 15 residues. V lost 6 bases, J lost 4 bases, and 20 bases lay in between. Germline V CDR1 and CDR2: DFQATT, SNEGSKA (reference sequence). The CDR3 DNA follows: TGCAGTGCACTTGGTCCGGGGGTCGGCGCAGATACGCAGTATTTT. Translation gives CSALGPGVGADTQYF.

The V gene is TRBV29-1, the J gene TRBJ2-5, with D hard to call. The CDR3 is made up of 13 amino acids. Germline CDR1 is SQVTM and CDR2 is ANQGSEA. V lost 7 bases and J 2 bases, leaving 14 bases between the germline ends. CDR3: CSAGRRLQETQYF. Here the CDR3 DNA reads TGCAGCGCTGGTCGCAGGTTACAAGAGACCCAGTACTTC.

The CDR3 DNA sequence: TGCAGTGTCCCCGACAGGGCTAACTATGGCTACACCTTC. This gives the protein CSVPDRANYGYTF. This chain joins TRBV20-1 and TRBJ1-2; 7 bases are a match to TRBD1. Germline V gene data show CDR1 as DFQATT and CDR2 as SNEGSKA (reference sequence). With 7 bases clipped from V and 0 bases from J, the junction kept 5 bases outside the gene matches. The CDR3 is 13 residues long.

This chain joins TRBV20-1 and TRBJ2-1; 11 bases line up with TRBD2. There are 16 residues in the CDR3. Germline loops: CDR1 DFQATT, CDR2 SNEGSKA (reference sequence). The V gene end was trimmed by 3 bases and the J gene end by 4 bases; junction bases not matched to a gene: 8. The CDR3 spells CSARVAGGPKYNEQFF. The CDR3 nucleotides are TGCAGTGCTAGGGTAGCGGGAGGGCCGAAGTACAATGAGCAGTTCTTC.

The J gene is TRBJ1-2, the V gene TRBV30, with D possibly being TRBD1 (6 bases). From germline, CDR1 is GTSNPN and CDR2 SVGIG (reference sequence). The V end lost 0 bases, the J end lost 7 bases, and 24 bases lay between the germline ends. This CDR3 is built from 17 residues. The CDR3 sequence: CAWSVFRPTALGGGYTF. CDR3 nucleotides: TGTGCCTGGAGTGTATTCAGGCCGACAGCCTTAGGGGGTGGCTACACCTTC.

Only a few counts were recorded for this clonotype. The V gene is TRBV2, the J gene TRBJ2-7; perhaps TRBD1 as D (6 bases). Deletions cut 3 bases from V and 4 bases from J, with 13 bases between. The CDR3 runs 14 residues. Germline-derived CDR1 and CDR2 are SNHLY and FYNNEI. The CDR3: CASSEWTADYEQYF. The DNA for the CDR3 is TGTGCCAGCAGTGAGTGGACAGCAGATTACGAGCAGTACTTC.

The chain combines TRBV29-1 with TRBJ1-1; TRBD1 matches 8 bases. V lost 6 bases and J lost 2; bases outside the gene matches: 8. Per germline, CDR1 SQVTM and CDR2 ANQGSEA. This CDR3 has 14 residues. In DNA form, the CDR3 reads TGCAGCGTCGAACAGGGGGGGCCCAACACTGAAGCTTTCTTT. Its translation: CSVEQGGPNTEAFF.

The J gene is TRBJ1-4, the V gene TRBV2; D unresolved. Looked up from germline, CDR1 is SNHLY and CDR2 is FYNNEI. The CDR3 length is 15 residues. Trimming took 4 bases from V and 8 from J, leaving 17 bases between them. CDR3 region: CASSGTGSDLEKLFF. CDR3 DNA sequence: TGTGCCAGCAGTGGGACTGGATCTGATTTGGAAAAACTGTTTTTT.

Note on this clonotype: The germline gene is not matched at one end of the junction; a read error may be the cause. J is TRBJ2-3 and V is TRBV2, with TRBD1 matching over 7 bases. Looked up from germline, CDR1 is SNHLY and CDR2 is FYNNEI. The CDR3 is made up of 14 amino acids. CDR3 region: CASSRQGLTGTQYF. CDR3 bases: TGTGCCAGCAGTAGACAGGGTTTGACAGGTACGCAGTATTTT.

Worth noting for this clonotype: The junction differs from germline at one of its ends, possibly a read error. The V and J genes are TRBV27 and TRBJ2-7; D is uncertain. This CDR3 is built from 13 residues. The germline V gene has CDR1 MNHEY and CDR2 SMNVEV (reference sequence). The CDR3 is CSSSLYFGYEQYF. CDR3 nucleotide sequence: TGTTCCAGCAGTTTATATTTCGGCTACGAGCAGTACTTC.

The table lists this clonotype with a count of one. This chain joins TRBV2 and TRBJ2-4; no reliable D call. The J call may be faulty, since TRBJ2-5 better matches the DNA end. This CDR3 is 10 amino acids long. CDR1 and CDR2 (germline): SNHLY, FYNNEI. In DNA, the CDR3 is TGTGCCAGCATAGTAGAGACCCAGTACTTC. Translating it yields CASIVETQYF.

J is TRBJ2-1 and V is TRBV6-4, with TRBD2 identical over 9 bases. V shed 6 bases, J shed 6 bases, and the junction held 9 bases outside the gene matches. The germline gives CDR1 MRHNA, CDR2 SNTAGT. The CDR3 totals 15 residues. The CDR3 sequence: CASSRGLATVNEQFF. The DNA of the CDR3 is TGTGCCAGCAGCCGAGGACTAGCGACCGTCAATGAGCAGTTCTTC.

The chain has TRBV3-1 and TRBJ1-3; 10 bases map to TRBD1. This CDR3 comprises 16 residues. Germline CDR1 reads LGHDT; CDR2 reads YNNKEL (reference sequence). The ends lost 2 bases at V and 2 bases at J; junction bases unmatched: 3. The CDR3 DNA reads as TGTGCCAGCAGCCAACCCGGGACAGGGGCTGGAAACACCATATATTTT. This codes for CASSQPGTGAGNTIYF.

In its sample, this clonotype was seen a few times. The chain couples TRBV6-1 to TRBJ1-2, with D uncertain. The CDR3 is made up of 12 amino acids. The germline V gene encodes CDR1 MNHNS and CDR2 SASEGT. Trimming took off 10 bases at V and 4 bases at J, with 13 bases between the two ends. CDR3 protein: CAIASRAYGYTF. The CDR3 DNA is TGTGCCATCGCAAGTCGGGCCTATGGCTACACCTTC.

This clonotype was observed a few times. The rearrangement joins TRBV12-3 or TRBV12-4 to TRBJ2-5; D is unresolved. Trimming removed 4 bases from V and 2 bases from J, with 11 bases in between. The CDR3 contains 14 residues. The CDR3 sequence: CASSSLGRQETQYF. In DNA form, the CDR3 reads TGTGCCAGCAGTTCGTTAGGGCGGCAAGAGACCCAGTACTTC.

This clonotype appeared a few times. The J gene is TRBJ1-6, the V gene TRBV10-3; perhaps TRBD1 as D (6 bases). CDR1 and CDR2 from the germline V gene are ENHRY and SYGVKD. CDR3 length equals 16 residues. The ends were cut back, 3 bases at V and 7 bases at J, with 16 bases in the middle. The CDR3: CAISDPAQGNNSPLHF. The CDR3 DNA is TGTGCCATCAGTGATCCCGCACAGGGAAACAATTCACCCCTCCACTTT.

The chain recombines TRBV9 with TRBJ2-4; D possibly corresponds to TRBD2 (5 bases). The DNA end lines up better with TRBJ2-7; the J call may be wrong. In germline, CDR1 is SGDLS, CDR2 YYNGEE. CDR3 length equals 14 residues. For the CDR3, the DNA is TGTGCCAGCAGCGTGGAGGATTCCCCCTACGAGCAGTACTTC. Residues: CASSVEDSPYEQYF.

This clonotype showed up just once. The chain employs TRBV7-8 and TRBJ2-1; D tentatively fits TRBD1 or TRBD2 (6 bases each). CDR3 length equals 17 residues. The ends were cut back, 5 bases at V and 1 base at J, with 18 bases in the middle. Germline V gene sequence: CDR1 SGHVS, CDR2 FQNEAQ. The CDR3 spells CASSQLGGKLSYNEQFF. The CDR3 nucleotides read TGTGCCAGCAGCCAGCTAGGGGGGAAACTATCCTACAATGAGCAGTTCTTC.